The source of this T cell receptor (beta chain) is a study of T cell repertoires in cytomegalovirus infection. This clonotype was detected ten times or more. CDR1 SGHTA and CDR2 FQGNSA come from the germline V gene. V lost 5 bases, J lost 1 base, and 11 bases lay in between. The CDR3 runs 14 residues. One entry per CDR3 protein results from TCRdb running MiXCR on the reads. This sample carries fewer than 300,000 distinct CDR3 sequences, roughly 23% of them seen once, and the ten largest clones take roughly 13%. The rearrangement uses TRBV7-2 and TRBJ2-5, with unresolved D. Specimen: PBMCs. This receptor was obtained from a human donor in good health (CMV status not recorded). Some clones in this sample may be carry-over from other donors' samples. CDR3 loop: CASSPPPAQETQYF. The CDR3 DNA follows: TGTGCCAGCAGCCCCCCGCCAGCCCAAGAGACCCAGTACTTC.